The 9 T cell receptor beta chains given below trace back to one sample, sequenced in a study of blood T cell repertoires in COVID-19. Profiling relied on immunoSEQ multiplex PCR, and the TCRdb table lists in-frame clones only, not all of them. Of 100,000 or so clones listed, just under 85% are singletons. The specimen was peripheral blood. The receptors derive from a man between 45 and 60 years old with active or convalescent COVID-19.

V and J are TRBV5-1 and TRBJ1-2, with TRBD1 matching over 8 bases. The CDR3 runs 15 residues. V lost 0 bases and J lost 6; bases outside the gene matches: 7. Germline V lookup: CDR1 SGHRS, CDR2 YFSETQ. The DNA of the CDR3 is TGCGCCAGCAGCTTGGGGCAGGGGGCATATGATGGCTACACCTTC. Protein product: CASSLGQGAYDGYTF.

In DNA, the CDR3 is TGTGCCAGCAGCAGGGGATATGGCTACACCTTC. Amino acids: CASSRGYGYTF. The chain employs TRBV27 and TRBJ1-2; a weak D match, TRBD1 (6 bases). From germline, CDR1 is MNHEY and CDR2 SMNVEV (reference sequence). V gave up 6 bases and J gave up 5 bases, with 7 bases separating them. The CDR3 sequence is 11 residues long.

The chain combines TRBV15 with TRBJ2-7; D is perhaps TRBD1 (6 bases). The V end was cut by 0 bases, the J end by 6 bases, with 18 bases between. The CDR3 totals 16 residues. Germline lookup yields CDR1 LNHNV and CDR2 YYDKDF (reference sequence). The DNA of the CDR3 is TGTGCCACCAGCAGAGATACAGGGCCCGACTGGCGCGAGCAGTACTTC. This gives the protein CATSRDTGPDWREQYF.

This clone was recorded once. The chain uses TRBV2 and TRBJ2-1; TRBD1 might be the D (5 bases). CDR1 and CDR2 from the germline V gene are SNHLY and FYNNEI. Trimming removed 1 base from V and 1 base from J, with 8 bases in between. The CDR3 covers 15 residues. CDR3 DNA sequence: TGTGCCAGCAGTGAAGGTTGGACATCCTACAATGAGCAGTTCTTC. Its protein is CASSEGWTSYNEQFF.

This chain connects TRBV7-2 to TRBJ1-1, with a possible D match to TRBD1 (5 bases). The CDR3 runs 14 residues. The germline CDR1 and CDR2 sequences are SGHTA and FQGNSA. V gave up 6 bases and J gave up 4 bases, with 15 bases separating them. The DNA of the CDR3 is TGTGCCAGCAGTTTCCCGGCAGGGATCACTGAAGCTTTCTTT. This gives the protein CASSFPAGITEAFF.

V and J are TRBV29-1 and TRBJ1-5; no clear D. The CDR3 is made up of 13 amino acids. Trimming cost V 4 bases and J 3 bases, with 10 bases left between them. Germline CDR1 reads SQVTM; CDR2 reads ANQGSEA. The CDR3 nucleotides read TGCAGCGTTGGGAACGGAGACAATCAGCCCCAGCATTTT. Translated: CSVGNGDNQPQHF.

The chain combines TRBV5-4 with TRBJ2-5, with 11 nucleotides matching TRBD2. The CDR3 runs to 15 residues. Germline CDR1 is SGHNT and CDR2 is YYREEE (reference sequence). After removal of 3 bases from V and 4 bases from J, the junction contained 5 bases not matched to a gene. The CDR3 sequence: CASSSGTSGSETQYF. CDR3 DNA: TGTGCCAGCAGCTCCGGGACTAGCGGATCAGAGACCCAGTACTTC.

The CDR3 DNA follows: TGTGCCAGCAGCTTCGCGGGCTCTGGAAACACCATATATTTT. It codes for CASSFAGSGNTIYF. The V gene is TRBV11-1, the J gene TRBJ1-3; D is unclear. V lost 3 bases and J lost 0, with 6 bases in between. CDR1 and CDR2 (germline): SGHAT, FQDESV (reference sequence). CDR3 length equals 14 residues.

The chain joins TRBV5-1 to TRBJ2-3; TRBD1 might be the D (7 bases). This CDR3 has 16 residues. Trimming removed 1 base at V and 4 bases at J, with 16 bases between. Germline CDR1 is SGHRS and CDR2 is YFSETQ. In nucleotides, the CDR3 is TGCGCCAGCAGCTTGAAGATAACAGGGGAGGCAGATACGCAGTATTTT. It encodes CASSLKITGEADTQYF.